This T cell receptor (beta chain) emerged from a study of graft-versus-host responses after intestinal transplantation. About the study: Among the recipients, all got anti-thymocyte globulin induction and then tacrolimus and steroids for approximately 3 years.

Overall study findings and caveats: The recipient marrow held GvH clones, and some of them showed up first in ileum or blood.

A note on this clone: Its antigen is unidentified.

Libraries were prepared by immunoSEQ multiplex PCR; TCRdb keeps only in-frame clonotypes and omits some of them. The sample shows roughly 23,000 clones, 90% of them seen only once. The CDR3 is 15 amino acids. J lost 4 bases, V lost 0 bases, and 1 base had no gene match. Germline V lookup: CDR1 SGDLS, CDR2 YYNGEE. The sequencing used PBMCs, collected 39 to 40 days after intestinal transplant. This rearrangement joins TRBV9 to TRBJ2-2; 9 bases are a match to TRBD1. The receptor comes from a human patient who received an intestinal transplant, so some T cells may come from the graft donor. CDR3 sequence reads: CASSVGQGGTGELFF. CDR3 sequence (DNA): TGTGCCAGCAGCGTAGGACAGGGGGGCACCGGGGAGCTGTTTTTT.